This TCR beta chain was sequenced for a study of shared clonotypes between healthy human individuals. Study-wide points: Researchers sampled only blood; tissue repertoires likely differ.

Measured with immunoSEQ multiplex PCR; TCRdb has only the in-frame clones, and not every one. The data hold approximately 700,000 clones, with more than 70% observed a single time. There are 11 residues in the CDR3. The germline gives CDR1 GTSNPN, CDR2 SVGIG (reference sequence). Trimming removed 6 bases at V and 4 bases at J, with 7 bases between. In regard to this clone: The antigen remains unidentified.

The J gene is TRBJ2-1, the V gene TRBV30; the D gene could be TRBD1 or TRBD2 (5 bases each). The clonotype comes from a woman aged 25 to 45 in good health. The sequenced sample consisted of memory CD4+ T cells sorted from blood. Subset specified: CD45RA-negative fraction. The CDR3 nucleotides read TGTGCCTGCGGGACGTACAATGAGCAGTTCTTC. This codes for CACGTYNEQFF.